A single sample gave rise to the 2 T cell receptor beta chains below, sequenced in a study of human T cells and chemical hapten exposure. In TCRdb, the 5' RACE reads were re-called with MiXCR into one record per CDR3 protein. The sample carries about 110,000 distinct CDR3 sequences, roughly 19% recorded once. Researchers extracted total RNA from unfractionated whole blood. The source of these receptors is a human donor in good health.

This clonotype was detected many times. The chain combines TRBV28 with TRBJ1-5; 7 nucleotides align to TRBD1. After removal of 2 bases from V and 7 bases from J, the junction contained 5 bases not matched to a gene. The CDR3 has 14 residues. CDR1 is MDHEN and CDR2 is SYDVKM in the germline V gene. The CDR3 spells CASSLPQGRQPQHF. The CDR3 DNA is TGTGCCAGCAGTTTACCACAGGGGCGGCAGCCCCAGCATTTT.

The chain links TRBV4-1 to TRBJ2-7; the D gene could be TRBD1 or TRBD2 (6 bases each). V lost 3 bases and J lost 2, with 14 bases in between. The CDR3 runs 15 residues. Germline CDR1 and CDR2: MGHRA and YSYEKL. The CDR3 loop is CASSQGLGGTYEQYF. DNA for the CDR3: TGCGCCAGCAGCCAGGGCTTGGGGGGCACCTACGAGCAGTACTTC.